These 29 T cell receptor beta chains were all obtained from the same sample, sequenced in a study of blood T cell repertoires in COVID-19. The data were produced by immunoSEQ multiplex PCR, yet TCRdb's version contains in-frame clones alone and is incomplete. The sample carries under 300,000 clones, around 90% recorded once. Sequencing was performed on peripheral blood. These receptors were obtained from a man aged 45-60 years with acute or convalescent COVID-19.

This sequence joins TRBV27 and TRBJ2-1; 11 bases match TRBD2. CDR3 length equals 15 residues. Germline V gene lookup returns CDR1 MNHEY and CDR2 SMNVEV (reference sequence). V was clipped by 2 bases and J by 6 bases; unmatched bases: 3. The CDR3 is CASSLLAGGVNEQFF. The DNA for the CDR3 is TGTGCCAGCAGTTTACTAGCGGGGGGAGTCAATGAGCAGTTCTTC.

V usage is TRBV4-2 and J usage is TRBJ1-2; the D gene is possibly TRBD1 (5 bases). CDR1 is LGHNA, CDR2 YNFKEQ, per germline. V dropped 4 bases and J dropped 0 bases, with 12 bases sitting between them. The CDR3 totals 15 residues. In DNA form, the CDR3 reads TGTGCCAGCAGCCGAGAGACAGTCCCTAACTATGGCTACACCTTC. Translated, it gives CASSRETVPNYGYTF.

The chain links TRBV5-4 to TRBJ2-3, with no clear D. The CDR3 spans 14 residues. Germline V gene lookup returns CDR1 SGHNT and CDR2 YYREEE (reference sequence). Deletions cut 0 bases from V and 5 bases from J, with 10 bases between. The CDR3 reads CASSLVASGDTQYF. The CDR3 nucleotides are TGTGCCAGCAGCTTGGTTGCCTCGGGAGATACGCAGTATTTT.

V and J are TRBV29-1 and TRBJ2-7, with 9 bases lining up with TRBD2. Germline V lookup: CDR1 SQVTM, CDR2 ANQGSEA. V shed 1 base and J 0 bases; nucleotides not matched to a gene: 13. The CDR3 is made up of 18 amino acids. CDR3 DNA sequence: TGCAGCGTTGAAGGGACTAGCGACCGCGGGGGGAGCTCCTACGAGCAGTACTTC. Protein: CSVEGTSDRGGSSYEQYF.

The chain links TRBV11-2 to TRBJ2-4, with a tentative D call TRBD1 (6 bases). Germline CDR1 SGHAT, CDR2 FQNNGV. CDR3 length: 15 residues. Trimming took 4 bases from V and 2 from J, leaving 12 bases between them. The CDR3 DNA reads as TGTGCCAGCAGCTCTGTCAGGGGCCCCAAAAACATTCAGTACTTC. Translated, it gives CASSSVRGPKNIQYF.

The V and J genes are TRBV7-9 and TRBJ1-1; tentatively, D is TRBD1 (5 bases). The CDR3 is 16 residues long. The germline V gene encodes CDR1 SEHNR and CDR2 FQNEAQ (reference sequence). The V and J ends lost 5 bases and 0 bases respectively, with 16 bases between them. CDR3 in DNA: TGTGCCAGCAGCCCCTGGCACAGGCGAATGAACACTGAAGCTTTCTTT. Its protein product is CASSPWHRRMNTEAFF.

The chain combines TRBV7-2 with TRBJ2-7; 7 bases match TRBD1. CDR1 is SGHTA, CDR2 FQGNSA, per germline. This CDR3 is built from 14 residues. V gave up 5 bases and J gave up 3 bases; unmatched junction bases: 7. This chain's CDR3 is CASSGDRLHYEQYF. DNA for the CDR3: TGTGCCAGCAGCGGGGACAGACTACACTACGAGCAGTACTTC.

The rearrangement joins TRBV18 to TRBJ1-5, with TRBD1 as a possible D gene (5 bases). V was pared by 2 bases and J by 7 bases, with 6 bases between. The CDR3 covers 12 residues. Germline V CDR1 and CDR2: KGHSH, LQKENI. Here the CDR3 reads CASSPGGQPQHF. The CDR3 bases are TGTGCCAGCTCACCAGGGGGGCAGCCCCAGCATTTT.

The chain combines TRBV28 with TRBJ1-1; 7 nucleotides match TRBD1. The V gene's germline CDR1 is MDHEN and CDR2 SYDVKM. V trimming: 3 bases; J trimming: 3 bases; junction bases outside the gene matches: 13. CDR3 size: 17 residues. The CDR3, as DNA: TGTGCCAGCAGTTTGGGGACAGATGGGGTTGTTGACACTGAAGCTTTCTTT. It encodes CASSLGTDGVVDTEAFF.

The chain recombines TRBV5-5 with TRBJ1-1; TRBD1 might be the D (5 bases). Germline-derived CDR1 and CDR2 are SGHKS and YYEKEE (reference sequence). There are 13 residues in the CDR3. V shed 6 bases and J shed 1 base, with 10 bases lying between them. CDR3 amino acids: CASIRTPNTEAFF. CDR3 DNA sequence: TGTGCCAGCATCCGGACACCGAACACTGAAGCTTTCTTT.

The rearrangement uses TRBV18 and TRBJ2-2, with 7 bases fitting TRBD2. Germline V gene sequence: CDR1 KGHSH, CDR2 LQKENI. The J segment lost 4 bases and the V segment lost 3 bases, leaving 5 bases of the junction unmatched. This CDR3 region has 15 residues. Written as DNA, the CDR3 is TGTGCCAGCTCACCTCCTGGACTAGGCACCGGGGAGCTGTTTTTT. Its translation is CASSPPGLGTGELFF.

The V call is TRBV5-1, the J call TRBJ1-6; 7 bases line up with TRBD1. The CDR3 is 16 amino acids. The V gene end was trimmed by 0 bases and the J gene end by 5 bases; junction bases not matched to a gene: 5. Germline loops: CDR1 SGHRS, CDR2 YFSETQ. DNA of the CDR3: TGCGCCAGCAGCTTGGGACAGGGAGGAAATAATTCACCCCTCCACTTT. This encodes CASSLGQGGNNSPLHF.

This chain connects TRBV10-3 to TRBJ1-1; D gene ambiguous. The CDR3 is 15 residues long. Trimming took 0 bases from V and 1 from J, leaving 9 bases between them. The germline CDR1 and CDR2 sequences are ENHRY and SYGVKD. CDR3 DNA sequence: TGTGCCATCAGTGAGTCGACAAGAGCGAACACTGAAGCTTTCTTT. It codes for CAISESTRANTEAFF.

The V gene is TRBV11-1, the J gene TRBJ1-1, with 10 positions matching TRBD1. Germline loops: CDR1 SGHAT, CDR2 FQDESV (reference sequence). The CDR3 contains 16 residues. J was trimmed by 1 base and V by 5 bases; bases with no gene match: 7. The CDR3 region has the DNA TGTGCCAGCAGCGTGGGACAGGGGAGAGGGAACACTGAAGCTTTCTTT. It encodes CASSVGQGRGNTEAFF.

CDR3 amino acids: CASSPPGQGAQPQHF. CDR3 sequence (DNA): TGTGCCAGCTCACCACCGGGACAGGGGGCCCAGCCCCAGCATTTT. The chain couples TRBV18 to TRBJ1-5; the match to TRBD1 covers 12 bases. The CDR3 has 15 amino acids. Germline V gene sequence: CDR1 KGHSH, CDR2 LQKENI. Losses at the gene ends were 0 bases for V and 7 bases for J; bases not matched to a gene: 1.

The rearrangement links TRBV6-5 to TRBJ2-4; D gene unclear. This CDR3 contains 16 residues. CDR1 is MNHEY, CDR2 SVGAGI, per germline. The V end lost 0 bases, the J end lost 1 base, and 10 bases lay between the germline ends. The chain's CDR3 is CASSYSGGAAKNIQYF. In nucleotides, the CDR3 is TGTGCCAGCAGTTACTCAGGCGGTGCGGCCAAAAACATTCAGTACTTC.

This clone was counted a single time. V and J are TRBV27 and TRBJ2-1; 9 bases fit TRBD2. Germline assignment: CDR1 MNHEY and CDR2 SMNVEV (reference sequence). J gave up 3 bases and V 6 bases, and 9 bases lay outside the gene matches. This CDR3 contains 16 residues. In DNA, the CDR3 is TGTGCCAGCAGCCCTAGCGGGGCTCAATTCTACAATGAGCAGTTCTTC. It is translated as CASSPSGAQFYNEQFF.

This clone has just one count. The rearrangement uses TRBV5-4 and TRBJ2-7; TRBD1 is a possible D gene (5 bases). The CDR3 runs to 15 residues. Germline V gene data show CDR1 as SGHNT and CDR2 as YYREEE (reference sequence). The V end was cut by 0 bases, the J end by 0 bases, with 10 bases between. The CDR3 DNA reads as TGTGCCAGCAGCTTGGAGGGGAAGGCCTCCTACGAGCAGTACTTC. As protein: CASSLEGKASYEQYF. Using reference TRBV5-4 and TRBJ2-7 for the parts outside the CDR3, the full variable domain is ETGVTQSPTHLIKTRGQQVTLRCSSQSGHNTVSWYQQALGQGPQFIFQYYREEENGRGNFPPRFSGLQFPNYSSELNVNALELDDSALYLCASSLEGKASYEQYFGPGTRLTVT.

The table lists this clone with a count of one. The chain carries TRBV7-2 and TRBJ2-7; maybe TRBD1 (5 bases). CDR1 SGHTA and CDR2 FQGNSA come from the germline V gene. The length of the CDR3 is 14 residues. V was cut by 3 bases and J by 0 bases, with 9 bases left in between. In nucleotides, the CDR3 is TGTGCCAGCAGCTTCCAGGGAAGCTCCTACGAGCAGTACTTC. Translating gives CASSFQGSSYEQYF.

V and J are TRBV6-5 and TRBJ1-2; D possibly corresponds to TRBD1 (5 bases). V lost 7 bases and J 7 bases, leaving 19 bases between the germline ends. The CDR3 runs 14 residues. CDR1 and CDR2 from the germline V gene are MNHEY and SVGAGI. The CDR3 sequence is CASTSDSVSGGYTF. The CDR3 DNA is TGTGCCAGCACCTCAGACAGCGTCAGTGGTGGCTACACCTTC.

Comment on this clone: Other DNA sequences from this sample encode an identical CDR3 as well. The chain uses TRBV5-4 and TRBJ2-1; 7 bases are shared with TRBD2. The V and J ends lost 4 bases and 1 base, in that order; junction bases with no gene match: 5. Germline loops: CDR1 SGHNT, CDR2 YYREEE (reference sequence). The CDR3 has 15 residues. Written as DNA, the CDR3 is TGTGCCAGCAGCCCGGGGGGATTATCCTACAATGAGCAGTTCTTC. Protein sequence: CASSPGGLSYNEQFF.

The chain is built from TRBV7-9 and TRBJ1-1, with D unclear. Germline V CDR1 and CDR2: SEHNR, FQNEAQ (reference sequence). Trimming removed 2 bases from V and 11 bases from J, with 15 bases in between. This CDR3 spans 13 amino acids. The CDR3 spells CASSLSSPPRAFF. The CDR3, as DNA: TGTGCCAGCAGCTTATCTTCCCCGCCACGGGCTTTCTTT.

The CDR3 DNA is TGTGCCAGCAGCGTAGCCGTGGGAGTAAACACTGAAGCTTTCTTT. It codes for CASSVAVGVNTEAFF. V gene TRBV9 combines with J gene TRBJ1-1, with D hard to call. The ends were cut back, 0 bases at V and 2 bases at J, with 11 bases in the middle. CDR3 length equals 15 residues. Per germline, CDR1 SGDLS and CDR2 YYNGEE.

The V and J genes are TRBV2 and TRBJ1-2; D is perhaps TRBD1 (6 bases). V was cut by 6 bases and J by 8 bases, with 16 bases left in between. The CDR3 totals 13 residues. The germline V gene has CDR1 SNHLY and CDR2 FYNNEI. The CDR3 DNA follows: TGTGCCAGCAGCCGAGGGGGGGATCGAGGCTACACCTTC. This translates into CASSRGGDRGYTF.

The chain employs TRBV19 and TRBJ2-3, with a weak D call TRBD2 (5 bases). Trimming stripped 5 bases from V and 4 bases from J, with 22 bases between. CDR1 LNHDA and CDR2 SQIVND come from the germline V gene (reference sequence). The CDR3 spans 17 residues. The CDR3 reads CASSSGRSGKRPDTQYF. CDR3 in DNA: TGTGCCAGTAGTTCGGGAAGATCGGGAAAGCGCCCAGATACGCAGTATTTT.

This chain joins TRBV7-3 and TRBJ2-2, with unresolved D. The V gene's germline CDR1 is SGHTA and CDR2 FQGTGA. The CDR3 contains 15 residues. The ends were cut back, 2 bases at V and 4 bases at J, with 11 bases in the middle. Written as DNA, the CDR3 is TGTGCCAGCAGCTTATCCGGGTCCGGCACCGGGGAGCTGTTTTTT. Translated: CASSLSGSGTGELFF.

This clone was observed a single time. This chain links TRBV29-1 with TRBJ1-2; TRBD1 matches 7 bases. The CDR3 consists of 14 residues. V gave up 6 bases and J gave up 1 base; unmatched junction bases: 8. The germline V gene has CDR1 SQVTM and CDR2 ANQGSEA. CDR3 residues: CSVRDSGRNYGYTF. DNA of the CDR3: TGCAGCGTACGGGACAGCGGGCGTAACTATGGCTACACCTTC. Supplemented by reference TRBV29-1 and TRBJ1-2, the full variable domain reads SAVISQKPSRDICQRGTSLTIQCQVDSQVTMMFWYRQQPGQSLTLIATANQGSEATYESGFVIDKFPISRPNLTFSTLTVSNMSPEDSSIYLCSVRDSGRNYGYTFGSGTRLTVV.

This CDR3 reads CATTPGGPYNEQFF. In DNA, the CDR3 is TGTGCCACCACCCCGGGGGGGCCTTACAATGAGCAGTTCTTC. The gene calls are TRBV10-3 and TRBJ2-1, with 8 bases that match TRBD2. V lost 10 bases to trimming and J lost 4 bases; unmatched junction nucleotides: 9. Germline assignment: CDR1 ENHRY and CDR2 SYGVKD. The CDR3 runs to 14 residues.

The rearrangement uses TRBV27 and TRBJ1-2; TRBD1 aligns across 8 bases. CDR1 and CDR2 from the germline V gene are MNHEY and SMNVEV (reference sequence). V was clipped by 3 bases and J by 6 bases; unmatched bases: 3. The CDR3 has 13 amino acids. The CDR3 protein is CASSFDRGHGYTF. The CDR3 DNA reads TGTGCCAGCAGTTTCGACAGGGGTCATGGCTACACCTTC.